These T cell receptor beta chains were read from a single sample in a study of beta chain features in type 1 diabetes. Some clones are missing from TCRdb's copy, which holds only in-frame ones; the method was immunoSEQ multiplex PCR. The data show about 390,000 clones, with about 10% seen just once and around 0.66% held by the top ten. Sequenced material: central memory CD4+ T cells from blood. The source is a man younger than 45 with type 1 diabetes. CDR3s include the opening cysteine and the closing phenylalanine or tryptophan. The D gene is left open where the match is weak. Size is omitted from some rows. Given values are once, few, many or a class for expanded clones.

abundance: .; d_gene: TRBD1; j_gene: TRBJ1-5; v_gene: TRBV28; CDR3nt: TGTGCCAGCAGTTCCCGACAGGGTCGCAATCAGCCCCAGCATTTT; CDR3aa: CASSSRQGRNQPQHF
abundance: few; d_gene: TRBD1; j_gene: TRBJ1-4; v_gene: TRBV5-1; CDR3nt: TGCGCCAGCAGCTTGGGACGACGGACAGGGGGCCTTGAAAAACTGTTTTTT; CDR3aa: CASSLGRRTGGLEKLFF
abundance: many; d_gene: TRBD2; j_gene: TRBJ2-7; v_gene: TRBV7-2; CDR3nt: TGTGCCAGCAGCTTTTGGCGGGAGGGCCGGGACGAGCAGTACTTC; CDR3aa: CASSFWREGRDEQYF
abundance: many; d_gene: .; j_gene: TRBJ2-2; v_gene: TRBV4-2; CDR3nt: TGTGCCAGCAGCCCCTGGGCAGGGAGTGAGAACACCGGGGAGCTGTTTTTT; CDR3aa: CASSPWAGSENTGELFF
abundance: many; d_gene: .; j_gene: TRBJ2-1; v_gene: TRBV6-5; CDR3nt: TGTGCCACCCGACTCGGGCAGTTCAATGAGCAGTTCTTC; CDR3aa: CATRLGQFNEQFF
abundance: .; d_gene: TRBD1; j_gene: TRBJ1-2; v_gene: TRBV19; CDR3nt: TGTGCCAGTAGTCCCACAGGGGACTATGGCTACACCTTC; CDR3aa: CASSPTGDYGYTF
abundance: .; d_gene: .; j_gene: TRBJ1-1; v_gene: TRBV6-5; CDR3nt: TGTGCCAGCAGTTACTCGGGTCTTACGGTCACTGAAGCTTTCTTT; CDR3aa: CASSYSGLTVTEAFF
abundance: few; d_gene: TRBD1; j_gene: TRBJ2-5; v_gene: TRBV29-1; CDR3nt: TGCAGCGCTGGACAGGGCCAAGAGACCCAGTACTTC; CDR3aa: CSAGQGQETQYF
abundance: .; d_gene: TRBD2; j_gene: TRBJ2-1; v_gene: TRBV7-9; CDR3nt: TGTGCCAGCAGCTTAAGGCCCGGGGGGGAGGGCCACAATGAGCAGTTCTTC; CDR3aa: CASSLRPGGEGHNEQFF
abundance: few; d_gene: .; j_gene: TRBJ2-1; v_gene: TRBV14; CDR3nt: TGTGCCAGCAGCCAAAGTGGGGGAAGGAGCTACAATGAGCAGTTCTTC; CDR3aa: CASSQSGGRSYNEQFF
abundance: many; d_gene: TRBD2; j_gene: TRBJ2-4; v_gene: TRBV7-2; CDR3nt: TGTGCCAGCAGCTCGGCGACTAGCGGGTCCAAAAACATTCAGTACTTC; CDR3aa: CASSSATSGSKNIQYF
abundance: .; d_gene: TRBD1; j_gene: TRBJ1-1; v_gene: TRBV6-5; CDR3nt: TGTGCCAGCAGTTTGGACAGGTCGAACACTGAAGCTTTCTTT; CDR3aa: CASSLDRSNTEAFF
abundance: few; d_gene: TRBD2; j_gene: TRBJ2-3; v_gene: TRBV7-9; CDR3nt: TGTGCCAGCAGCTTTGACGGACTAGCGGGGGATACGCAGTATTTT; CDR3aa: CASSFDGLAGDTQYF
abundance: few; d_gene: .; j_gene: TRBJ2-5; v_gene: TRBV28; CDR3nt: TGTGCCAGCCGCGACGGGATGGAGACCCAGTACTTC; CDR3aa: CASRDGMETQYF
abundance: few; d_gene: .; j_gene: TRBJ1-4; v_gene: TRBV29-1; CDR3nt: TGCAGCGTTGGGGGTTTAAATGAAAAACTGTTTTTT; CDR3aa: CSVGGLNEKLFF
abundance: few; d_gene: .; j_gene: TRBJ2-1; v_gene: TRBV11-1; CDR3nt: TGTGCCAGCAGCTTAGATGTGAGCTCCTACAATGAGCAGTTCTTC; CDR3aa: CASSLDVSSYNEQFF
abundance: few; d_gene: TRBD2; j_gene: TRBJ2-1; v_gene: TRBV4-2; CDR3nt: TGTGCCAGCAGCCAAGTGAGCGGACTAGCGATAAACTCCTACAATGAGCAGTTCTTC; CDR3aa: CASSQVSGLAINSYNEQFF
abundance: .; d_gene: .; j_gene: TRBJ2-5; v_gene: TRBV2; CDR3nt: TGTGCCAGCAGTGAAAGAGTAGCCCAGGAGACCCAGTACTTC; CDR3aa: CASSERVAQETQYF
abundance: .; d_gene: .; j_gene: TRBJ1-1; v_gene: TRBV2; CDR3nt: TGTGCCAGCAGACTCCGATGGGATGCTGAAGCTTTCTTT; CDR3aa: CASRLRWDAEAFF
abundance: few; d_gene: TRBD1; j_gene: TRBJ2-5; v_gene: TRBV28; CDR3nt: TGTGCCAGCAGTCAACAAACAGGGGCCCAGTACTTC; CDR3aa: CASSQQTGAQYF
abundance: .; d_gene: .; j_gene: TRBJ2-1; v_gene: TRBV19; CDR3nt: TGTGCCAGTAGTAGAACCGGGACTTCCTACAATGAGCAGTTCTTC; CDR3aa: CASSRTGTSYNEQFF
abundance: many; d_gene: TRBD1; j_gene: TRBJ1-4; v_gene: TRBV28; CDR3nt: TGTGCCAGCAGCACCCCCGGGACAGCCGGTGAAAAACTGTTTTTT; CDR3aa: CASSTPGTAGEKLFF
abundance: few; d_gene: .; j_gene: TRBJ1-1; v_gene: TRBV7-2; CDR3nt: TGTGCCAGCAGCTTAGCCAGCTACACTGAAGCTTTCTTT; CDR3aa: CASSLASYTEAFF
abundance: .; d_gene: .; j_gene: TRBJ1-5; v_gene: TRBV6-5; CDR3nt: TGTGCCAGCAAGTTATTAAGGATGTCCGGGCCCCAGCATTTT; CDR3aa: CASKLLRMSGPQHF
abundance: few; d_gene: .; j_gene: TRBJ2-7; v_gene: TRBV6-1; CDR3nt: TGTGCCAGCAGTTTTTACATAACCTACGAGCAGTACTTC; CDR3aa: CASSFYITYEQYF
abundance: few; d_gene: .; j_gene: TRBJ2-3; v_gene: TRBV28; CDR3nt: TGTGCCAGCAGTCGATACCAACTAGGGAATACGCAGTATTTT; CDR3aa: CASSRYQLGNTQYF
abundance: few; d_gene: .; j_gene: TRBJ1-5; v_gene: TRBV6-1; CDR3nt: TGTGCCAGCAGCTACAGGGAAGGGGGTCAGCCCCAGCATTTT; CDR3aa: CASSYREGGQPQHF
abundance: .; d_gene: .; j_gene: TRBJ2-1; v_gene: TRBV19; CDR3nt: TGTGCCAGTAGTATAGGAGGACTTTACAATGAGCAGTTCTTC; CDR3aa: CASSIGGLYNEQFF
abundance: few; d_gene: .; j_gene: TRBJ1-2; v_gene: TRBV7-9; CDR3nt: TGTGCCAGCAGCTTGGGTGGGCAGGTGGGGCCCGGCTACACCTTC; CDR3aa: CASSLGGQVGPGYTF
abundance: .; d_gene: TRBD2; j_gene: TRBJ2-7; v_gene: TRBV7-2; CDR3nt: TGTGCCAGCAGCTTAGGAAGCGGGAAGAACTACGAGCAGTACTTC; CDR3aa: CASSLGSGKNYEQYF
abundance: .; d_gene: .; j_gene: TRBJ2-1; v_gene: TRBV15; CDR3nt: TGTGCCACCAGCAGTGCGATTTCCAGGGGACTAAGGGGGGATGAGCAGTTCTTC; CDR3aa: CATSSAISRGLRGDEQFF
abundance: .; d_gene: TRBD2; j_gene: TRBJ2-2; v_gene: TRBV5-4; CDR3nt: TGTGCCAGCAGCCAAGTTGAAGCGGGAGGGCCGATAGAGCTGTTTTTT; CDR3aa: CASSQVEAGGPIELFF
abundance: .; d_gene: TRBD1; j_gene: TRBJ2-4; v_gene: TRBV27; CDR3nt: TGTGCCAGCAGTGACGGGGACAGAATAGCCAAAAACATTCAGTACTTC; CDR3aa: CASSDGDRIAKNIQYF
abundance: few; d_gene: TRBD2; j_gene: TRBJ2-1; v_gene: TRBV11-3; CDR3nt: TGTGCCAGCAGTCCACGTAGACTAGCGGGAGACAATGAGCAGTTCTTC; CDR3aa: CASSPRRLAGDNEQFF
abundance: .; d_gene: TRBD1; j_gene: TRBJ2-7; v_gene: TRBV5-1; CDR3nt: TGCGCCAGCAGCCCAGGGACAGCATCCTCTTACGAGCAGTACTTC; CDR3aa: CASSPGTASSYEQYF
abundance: .; d_gene: .; j_gene: TRBJ2-5; v_gene: TRBV7-2; CDR3nt: TGTGCCAGCAGCTTGGCGGTGGGGAACAACTATCAGTACTTC; CDR3aa: CASSLAVGNNYQYF
abundance: few; d_gene: TRBD2; j_gene: TRBJ2-2; v_gene: TRBV6-1; CDR3nt: TGTGCCAGCAGTATGGGACTAGCGGCGACCGGGGAGCTGTTTTTT; CDR3aa: CASSMGLAATGELFF
abundance: few; d_gene: .; j_gene: TRBJ1-1; v_gene: TRBV29-1; CDR3nt: TGCAGCTCCAGACAGGCCGTGAACACTGAAGCTTTCTTT; CDR3aa: CSSRQAVNTEAFF
abundance: .; d_gene: .; j_gene: TRBJ2-1; v_gene: TRBV5-1; CDR3nt: TGCGCCAGCAGCTTGGCTGGGAGTGAGCAGTTCTTC; CDR3aa: CASSLAGSEQFF